This TCR beta chain was identified in a study of regulatory T cells in long-lasting Graves disease. Combining iRepertoire HTBI primers with Arm-PCR of CDR3 regions, the authors built TCR beta libraries. Using its own MiXCR run on the multiplex PCR reads, TCRdb lists one record per CDR3 protein. The sample consists of about 440,000 distinct CDR3 sequences, more than 13% of them appearing once. Turning to this clonotype: The antigen is unknown.

Time point of the sample: newly diagnosed GD, antithyroid drugs for less than 3 months. TCR sequences were obtained from RNA taken from PBMCs. CDR1 and CDR2 (germline): MNHEY, SMNVEV (reference sequence). Trimming cost V 6 bases and J 4 bases, with 12 bases left between them. The length of the CDR3 is 13 residues. Study findings and constraints: A reduction in accuracy may have resulted from the small sample size.

The sample also formed part of further work on T cells in Graves' hyperthyroidism and ophthalmopathy. That paper adds: In patients aged 18 to 65, hyperthyroidism was newly diagnosed, with duration under 2 months.

J is TRBJ2-5 and V is TRBV27; D is uncertain. The sequences come from peripheral blood mononuclear cells (PBMCs), collected at new diagnosis, from a patient treated with antithyroid drugs. This receptor was obtained from a woman in her thirties with Graves disease. CDR3 DNA sequence: TGTGCCAGCAGGGTACTACCGTCAGAGACCCAGTACTTC. This sequence encodes CASRVLPSETQYF.